This is a list of T cell receptor beta chains from one sample in a study of shared clonotypes between healthy human individuals. Data came from immunoSEQ multiplex PCR; TCRdb stores just in-frame clones and leaves some out. The sample carries a few million clones, 85% to 95% recorded once. What was sequenced was naive CD4+ T cells from PBMCs. Every receptor here comes from a man aged 18 to 29 in good health. Some clones in this sample may be carry-over from other donors' samples. CDR3s include the opening cysteine and the closing phenylalanine or tryptophan. D genes are given only for firm matches. For some rows the clone size is stated as once, few or many, or as a class when expanded; others skip it.

J gene | D gene | clone size | V gene | CDR3 protein | CDR3 DNA
TRBJ1-1 | - | - | TRBV7-9 | CASRLGGGGAFF | TGTGCCAGCAGACTCGGTGGGGGGGGAGCTTTCTTT
TRBJ2-3 | - | - | TRBV4-3 | CASSQDPIPTDTQYF | TGCGCCAGCAGCCAAGATCCTATCCCCACAGATACGCAGTATTTT
TRBJ2-7 | - | - | TRBV9 | CASSAGVQDSYEQYF | TGTGCCAGCAGCGCTGGGGTACAGGACTCCTACGAGCAGTACTTC
TRBJ1-4 | - | - | TRBV21-1 | CASSGGQDYGRCVKLFF | TGTGCCAGCAGCGGGGGACAGGACTACGGGCGCTGTGTAAAACTGTTTTTT
TRBJ1-2 | TRBD1 | - | TRBV25-1 | CASSKDDRVYGYTF | TGTGCCAGCAGTAAAGATGACAGGGTCTATGGCTACACCTTC
TRBJ1-3 | - | - | TRBV11-2 | CASNPDMGFGNTIYF | TGTGCCAGCAACCCGGACATGGGGTTTGGAAACACCATATATTTT
TRBJ2-2 | - | - | TRBV10-3 | CAISENTGELFF | TGTGCCATCAGTGAAAACACCGGGGAGCTGTTTTTT
TRBJ2-7 | TRBD1 | - | TRBV7-2 | CASSLGGQGSYEQYF | TGTGCCAGCAGCTTAGGCGGACAGGGGTCATACGAGCAGTACTTC
TRBJ2-3 | - | - | TRBV7-2 | CASSPQGRARGDTQYF | TGTGCCAGCAGCCCCCAAGGACGGGCCCGGGGGGATACGCAGTATTTT
TRBJ1-2 | - | few | TRBV19 | CASSITGNYGYTF | TGTGCCAGTAGTATAACAGGGAACTATGGCTACACCTTC
TRBJ1-1 | - | - | TRBV9 | CASSHNPKRGQFTEAFF | TGTGCCAGCAGCCACAACCCTAAACGGGGCCAGTTCACTGAAGCTTTCTTT
TRBJ1-1 | - | - | TRBV7-3 | CASSLTAIRDPNTEAFF | TGTGCCAGCAGCTTAACGGCAATCCGGGACCCGAACACTGAAGCTTTCTTT
TRBJ1-5 | - | - | TRBV28 | CASRWAGSGNQPQHF | TGTGCCAGCAGATGGGCAGGGTCAGGCAATCAGCCCCAGCATTTT
TRBJ1-5 | - | - | TRBV7-5 | CVRSLGIRSLDRGSTLNQPQHF | TGTGTCAGAAGCTTAGGGATAAGGTCCCTCGACAGGGGAAGTACCCTTAATCAGCCCCAGCATTTT
TRBJ2-7 | TRBD2 | - | TRBV4-1 | CASSQLAGGPEQYF | TGCGCTAGCAGCCAACTAGCGGGAGGCCCCGAGCAGTACTTC
TRBJ1-1 | - | few | TRBV7-2 | CASRVGTEAFF | TGTGCCAGCAGGGTCGGCACTGAAGCTTTCTTT
TRBJ1-6 | TRBD1 | - | TRBV30 | CAWKTTGTNSPLHF | TGTGCCTGGAAAACGACAGGGACGAATTCACCCCTCCACTTT
TRBJ2-5 | TRBD2 | few | TRBV5-1 | CASSLGLAGETQYF | TGCGCCAGCAGCTTGGGACTAGCGGGAGAGACCCAGTACTTC
TRBJ2-3 | TRBD2 | - | TRBV7-3 | CASSLLAGPTDTQYF | TGTGCCAGCAGTCTTCTAGCGGGACCAACAGATACGCAGTATTTT
TRBJ2-7 | - | - | TRBV28 | CASSLAGARSYEQYF | TGTGCCAGCAGTTTAGCTGGGGCCAGAAGCTACGAGCAGTACTTC
TRBJ1-3 | - | - | TRBV18 | CASSPTAEVGVSSGNTIYF | TGTGCCAGCTCACCTACAGCCGAGGTTGGGGTGAGCTCTGGAAACACCATATATTTT
TRBJ2-7 | TRBD2 | - | TRBV6-1 | CASSFLAGAFSEQYF | TGTGCCAGCAGTTTTCTAGCGGGAGCGTTTTCCGAGCAGTACTTC
TRBJ1-3 | - | - | TRBV30 | CAWISRLGNTIYF | TGTGCCTGGATCTCCAGGCTCGGAAACACCATATATTTT
TRBJ2-7 | - | - | TRBV7-2 | CASSLGPGYEQYF | TGTGCCAGCAGCTTAGGCCCGGGCTACGAGCAGTACTTC
TRBJ2-1 | TRBD1 | - | TRBV7-3 | CASSWTGGSYNEQFF | TGTGCCAGCAGCTGGACAGGGGGTTCCTACAATGAGCAGTTCTTC
TRBJ1-2 | - | - | TRBV19 | CASSQNAGSGYTF | TGTGCCAGTAGTCAAAACGCGGGGAGTGGCTACACCTTC
TRBJ2-5 | - | once | TRBV14 | CASSHLKETQYF | TGTGCCAGCAGCCACCTAAAAGAGACCCAGTACTTC
TRBJ1-5 | TRBD1 | - | TRBV28 | CASSYRTGGGQPQHF | TGTGCCAGCAGTTACCGGACAGGGGGCGGGCAGCCCCAGCATTTT
TRBJ2-4 | - | - | TRBV30 | CAWSAKNIQYF | TGTGCCTGGTCTGCCAAAAACATTCAGTACTTC
TRBJ2-3 | - | - | TRBV28 | CASSLGGQRTDTQYF | TGTGCCAGCAGTTTAGGGGGGCAACGCACAGATACGCAGTATTTT
TRBJ2-2 | - | few | TRBV30 | CAWSSGNTGELFF | TGTGCCTGGAGCTCTGGTAACACCGGGGAGCTGTTTTTT
TRBJ2-3 | TRBD1 | - | TRBV30 | CAWSKGQGPTDTQYF | TGTGCCTGGAGTAAAGGACAGGGCCCCACAGATACGCAGTATTTT
TRBJ2-2 | - | - | TRBV7-6 | CASSFPTGKETNTGELFF | TGTGCCAGCAGCTTCCCTACTGGGAAGGAAACGAACACCGGGGAGCTGTTTTTT
TRBJ2-1 | - | - | TRBV29-1 | CSVERVRFDEQFF | TGCAGCGTTGAAAGGGTTAGATTCGATGAGCAGTTCTTC
TRBJ2-4 | - | - | TRBV6-5 | CASSDSSLAKNIQYF | TGTGCCAGCAGCGACAGCTCCCTAGCCAAAAACATTCAGTACTTC
TRBJ1-5 | - | once | TRBV15 | CATSRAGKEPQHF | TGTGCCACCAGCAGAGCAGGGAAGGAGCCCCAGCATTTT
TRBJ1-2 | TRBD1 | - | TRBV5-4 | CASSIGTGGNGYTF | TGTGCCAGCAGCATAGGGACAGGGGGTAATGGCTACACCTTC
TRBJ2-1 | TRBD2 | - | TRBV19 | CATKRTSGLYNEQFF | TGTGCCACAAAACGGACTAGCGGGCTTTACAATGAGCAGTTCTTC